The clone carrying this T cell receptor beta chain was picked up a small number of times. Its target is not known. The sample is drawn from a study of identical twins. Study-wide findings and caveats: One should note that invariant MAIT and iNKT cells could partly confound zero-insertion analyses. Beta out-of-frame sequences showed weaker excess sharing between twins. It was out-of-frame TCR alpha sharing in monozygotic twins that models underestimated.

A universal primer site arose from template switching, and cDNA bore unique molecular identifiers. TCRdb passed the 5' RACE reads through MiXCR, listing each CDR3 protein once. Of hundreds of thousands of distinct CDR3 sequences in the sample, around 6.1% were seen once. The ends lost 2 bases at V and 7 bases at J; junction bases unmatched: 1. Germline V CDR1 and CDR2: MNHEY, SVGAGI. The CDR3 consists of 12 residues. This clonotype was sampled from a man aged 18 to 30 in good health. The sequenced sample was naive T cells sorted from blood. The chain links TRBV6-5 to TRBJ1-1; 7 bases fit TRBD1. CDR3 nucleotides: TGTGCCAGCAGTTACAGGACAGGTGAAGCTTTCTTT. Amino acid sequence: CASSYRTGEAFF.